The 25 T cell receptor beta chains below were found in one sample sequenced in a study of shared T cell receptors in the human thymus (TCRdb year 2021). The method was the immunoSEQ multiplex PCR assay. The table comes from immuneACCESS by way of TCRdb, which keeps in-frame sequences with V and J called. Part of the clones is missing from these tables; in studies checked, under half for an unresolved V gene and the rest for unknown reasons. This sample has about 610,000 clones in its table, and approximately 90% of those were observed once. About 0.01% of the sample comes from the top ten. The data were also submitted as part of a second study, on human thymus T cells.

Sequencing input: thymocytes. Every receptor here comes from a boy under three years old with a congenital heart defect. Donor details come from another sample of the same person, matched by shared clones.

The chain has TRBV4-2 and TRBJ1-1; 9 bases fit TRBD1. CDR3 size: 16 residues. V shed 0 bases and J 3 bases; nucleotides not matched to a gene: 5. Germline values: CDR1 LGHNA, CDR2 YNFKEQ. The CDR3 region has the DNA TGTGCCAGCAGCCAAGATAGGACAGGGGAGGACACTGAAGCTTTCTTT. It codes for CASSQDRTGEDTEAFF.

The chain uses TRBV6-1 and TRBJ2-5; D might be TRBD2 (6 bases). V shed 5 bases and J shed 2 bases, with 12 bases lying between them. This CDR3 region has 14 residues. Germline CDR1 MNHNS, CDR2 SASEGT. The DNA for the CDR3 is TGTGCCAGCAGTATCCGGGACTTACAAGAGACCCAGTACTTC. Translating it yields CASSIRDLQETQYF.

V gene TRBV5-1 combines with J gene TRBJ2-5, with 10 nucleotides matching TRBD2. The CDR3 covers 15 residues. The germline CDR1 and CDR2 sequences are SGHRS and YFSETQ. J was trimmed by 1 base and V by 4 bases; bases with no gene match: 4. Here the CDR3 DNA reads TGCGCCAGCAGCACCGAGCGGGAGGGCCAAGAGACCCAGTACTTC. Amino acids: CASSTEREGQETQYF.

The chain combines TRBV6-6 with TRBJ1-2; maybe TRBD1 (5 bases). The CDR3 has 14 residues. From germline, CDR1 is MNHNY and CDR2 SVGAGI (reference sequence). V shed 2 bases and J shed 4 bases, with 11 bases lying between them. This CDR3 is CASSYRGSGYGYTF. CDR3 nucleotide sequence: TGTGCCAGCAGTTACAGGGGATCGGGCTATGGCTACACCTTC.

The chain links TRBV14 to TRBJ2-7; TRBD1 might be the D (6 bases). Germline CDR1 reads SGHDN; CDR2 reads FVKESK. The CDR3 is 15 amino acids. V lost 3 bases, J lost 1 base, and 13 bases lay in between. The CDR3 DNA reads TGTGCCAGCAGCCACCTACAGGGAACTTCCTACGAGCAGTACTTC. This gives the protein CASSHLQGTSYEQYF.

This clone was seen only a few times. V and J are TRBV6-5 and TRBJ1-3; D may be TRBD1 (5 bases). The CDR3 spans 12 residues. In germline, CDR1 is MNHEY, CDR2 SVGAGI. Trimming took off 4 bases at V and 7 bases at J, with 8 bases between the two ends. CDR3 in amino acids: CASSSRQNTIYF. The CDR3 nucleotides are TGTGCCAGCAGTTCCCGACAGAACACCATATATTTT.

In this sample, this clone turned up a few times. The chain uses TRBV11-2 and TRBJ2-1; 11 nucleotides agree with TRBD2. This CDR3 is 19 amino acids long. Trimming took 5 bases from V and 8 from J; bases not matched to a gene: 20. Germline-derived CDR1 and CDR2 are SGHAT and FQNNGV. The CDR3 DNA reads as TGTGCCAGCAGCATCCCCCATCTAGCGGGAGGCCCACGAGGTGATGAGCAGTTCTTC. As protein: CASSIPHLAGGPRGDEQFF.

The chain recombines TRBV10-3 with TRBJ1-5, with TRBD1 matching 7 bases. Germline V gives CDR1 ENHRY, CDR2 SYGVKD. This CDR3 spans 15 amino acids. V lost 0 bases, J lost 1 base, and 0 bases stayed unmatched. Here the CDR3 reads CAISESGQSNQPQHF. In DNA, the CDR3 is TGTGCCATCAGTGAGTCGGGACAGAGCAATCAGCCCCAGCATTTT.

This clone was seen just once. CDR3 in amino acids: CASSQAYAGTGDEQYF. The CDR3 DNA sequence: TGCGCCAGCAGCCAAGCGTATGCCGGGACAGGGGACGAGCAGTACTTC. The V and J genes are TRBV4-3 and TRBJ2-7; 10 nucleotides align to TRBD1. The CDR3 runs 16 residues. The J segment lost 5 bases and the V segment lost 1 base, leaving 8 bases of the junction unmatched. Germline CDR1 and CDR2: LGHNA and YSLEER.

The chain carries TRBV29-1 and TRBJ1-1; tentatively, D is TRBD1 (6 bases). Germline V gives CDR1 SQVTM, CDR2 ANQGSEA. V was clipped by 6 bases and J by 3 bases, with 8 bases between them. This CDR3 is 11 amino acids long. CDR3 nucleotides: TGCAGCGTAAACAGGGACACTGAAGCTTTCTTT. Translated: CSVNRDTEAFF.

CDR3 sequence: CASSDGTSYEQYF. The CDR3 DNA sequence: TGTGCCAGCAGTGACGGGACTTCCTACGAGCAGTACTTC. This chain uses TRBV27 with TRBJ2-7; TRBD2 might be the D (6 bases). V was trimmed by 5 bases and J by 1 base, leaving 9 bases between them. Germline CDR1 and CDR2: MNHEY and SMNVEV (reference sequence). The CDR3 is made up of 13 amino acids.

The V gene is TRBV6-1, the J gene TRBJ2-1, with 7 bases that match TRBD2. V lost 2 bases, J lost 1 base, and 17 bases stayed unmatched. Germline V gene sequence: CDR1 MNHNS, CDR2 SASEGT. The CDR3 is 20 amino acids. This chain's CDR3 is CASSEREGLPILRSYNEQFF. DNA of the CDR3: TGTGCCAGCAGTGAAAGGGAGGGACTTCCCATCCTTAGGTCCTACAATGAGCAGTTCTTC.

This chain links TRBV9 with TRBJ2-5; tentative D call: TRBD2 (5 bases). CDR1 and CDR2 (germline): SGDLS, YYNGEE. Trimming shortened V by 0 bases and J by 0 bases, and 12 bases separated the two germline ends. The CDR3 spans 16 residues. The CDR3 bases are TGTGCCAGCAGCGTAGGGGGAGACGAGTACCAAGAGACCCAGTACTTC. It yields the protein CASSVGGDEYQETQYF.

The chain joins TRBV30 to TRBJ2-7, with 7 bases that match TRBD1. Germline CDR1 GTSNPN, CDR2 SVGIG (reference sequence). This CDR3 comprises 14 residues. Losses at the gene ends were 1 base for V and 9 bases for J; bases not matched to a gene: 12. The chain's CDR3 is CAWSGQGFLGGQYF. The CDR3 region has the DNA TGTGCCTGGAGTGGACAGGGTTTCCTCGGAGGGCAGTACTTC.

A single count supports this clone. V and J are TRBV2 and TRBJ2-3, with 11 positions matching TRBD2. The CDR3 is made up of 15 amino acids. The junction had 2 bases not matched to a gene; V was cut back by 6 bases and J by 0 bases. Germline-derived CDR1 and CDR2 are SNHLY and FYNNEI. The CDR3 region has the DNA TGTGCCAGCAGCCGGACTAGCGGGAGCACAGATACGCAGTATTTT. It codes for CASSRTSGSTDTQYF.

This clone has just one count. This chain uses TRBV5-4 with TRBJ2-5; 7 nucleotides align to TRBD1. With the DNA end fitting TRBJ2-7 better, the J assignment may be wrong. CDR1 is SGHNT, CDR2 YYREEE, per germline (reference sequence). The CDR3 loop spans 15 amino acids. For the CDR3, the DNA is TGTGCCAGCAGCTTGGCAGGACAGGCACCCTACGAGCAGTACTTC. It is translated as CASSLAGQAPYEQYF.

This clone has just one count. The chain links TRBV27 to TRBJ2-4; possible D gene TRBD1, 6 bases. The CDR3 loop spans 13 amino acids. Germline CDR1 MNHEY, CDR2 SMNVEV (reference sequence). V gave up 6 bases and J gave up 9 bases, with 15 bases separating them. The CDR3 spells CASRPRDMGIQYF. In DNA, the CDR3 is TGTGCCAGCAGGCCCCGGGACATGGGCATTCAGTACTTC.

The chain combines TRBV5-1 with TRBJ1-5; 8 nucleotides agree with TRBD1. CDR3 length: 15 residues. The germline CDR1 and CDR2 sequences are SGHRS and YFSETQ. Trimming removed 3 bases from V and 6 bases from J; junction bases left unmatched: 8. Here the CDR3 reads CASSSKPGGGQPQHF. CDR3 nucleotides: TGCGCCAGCAGCTCGAAACCAGGGGGCGGTCAGCCCCAGCATTTT.

The V and J genes are TRBV7-9 and TRBJ2-1, with 9 nucleotides matching TRBD2. Trimming removed 1 base from V and 8 bases from J; junction bases left unmatched: 6. The CDR3 extends over 15 amino acids. Per germline, CDR1 SEHNR and CDR2 FQNEAQ (reference sequence). This CDR3 is CASSLEGGRAYEQFF. The CDR3 nucleotides are TGTGCCAGCAGCTTAGAGGGCGGGAGGGCCTATGAGCAGTTCTTC.

The V and J genes are TRBV2 and TRBJ1-1; 7 bases are a match to TRBD1. Trimming at V came to 11 bases and at J to 0 bases, leaving 6 bases not matched to a gene. The CDR3 loop spans 13 amino acids. Germline CDR1 and CDR2: SNHLY and FYNNEI. In nucleotides, the CDR3 is TGTGCCCCCTCCGGGACAGTGAACACTGAAGCTTTCTTT. It codes for CAPSGTVNTEAFF.

This clone was counted only a few times. V gene TRBV15 combines with J gene TRBJ2-5; 9 nucleotides align to TRBD2. The V segment lost 5 bases and the J segment 1 base; nucleotides outside the gene matches: 8. The CDR3 has 16 amino acids. Germline-derived CDR1 and CDR2 are LNHNV and YYDKDF (reference sequence). The CDR3 DNA follows: TGTGCCACCAGCCCCCTACAGCGGGAGGTCCAAGAGACCCAGTACTTC. Translating gives CATSPLQREVQETQYF. Filled out from reference TRBV15 and TRBJ2-5, the complete variable domain reads DAMVIQNPRYQVTQFGKPVTLSCSQTLNHNVMYWYQQKSSQAPKLLFHYYDKDFNNEADTPDNFQSRRPNTSFCFLDIRSPGLGDTAMYLCATSPLQREVQETQYFGPGTRLLVL.

V and J are TRBV6-5 and TRBJ1-5; 7 nucleotides line up with TRBD1. The trim removed 2 bases at V and 0 bases at J, leaving 4 bases unmatched. This CDR3 spans 16 amino acids. Germline-derived CDR1 and CDR2 are MNHEY and SVGAGI. The CDR3 reads CASSYPTGISNQPQHF. DNA for the CDR3: TGTGCCAGCAGTTACCCGACAGGGATTAGCAATCAGCCCCAGCATTTT.

This clone was recorded once. V usage is TRBV30 and J usage is TRBJ2-3; 10 bases are a match to TRBD2. Trimming at V came to 4 bases and at J to 0 bases, leaving 7 bases not matched to a gene. The CDR3 runs to 16 residues. The germline gives CDR1 GTSNPN, CDR2 SVGIG (reference sequence). This CDR3 reads CAWTPSGSWSTDTQYF. In nucleotides, the CDR3 is TGTGCCTGGACCCCTAGCGGGAGTTGGAGCACAGATACGCAGTATTTT.

The V and J genes are TRBV7-9 and TRBJ2-1; possibly TRBD2 for D (5 bases). V was trimmed by 5 bases and J by 0 bases, leaving 11 bases between them. CDR1 SEHNR and CDR2 FQNEAQ come from the germline V gene (reference sequence). The CDR3 contains 15 residues. The CDR3 here is CASSPPGSSYNEQFF. CDR3 nucleotide sequence: TGTGCCAGCAGCCCCCCGGGGAGCTCCTACAATGAGCAGTTCTTC.

The chain is built from TRBV20-1 and TRBJ2-1; D not resolved. Germline lookup yields CDR1 DFQATT and CDR2 SNEGSKA (reference sequence). V was cut by 1 base and J by 8 bases, with 6 bases left in between. This CDR3 region has 11 residues. CDR3 amino acids: CSARAGHEQFF. The CDR3 DNA reads TGCAGTGCTAGAGCGGGTCATGAGCAGTTCTTC.